Here is one T cell receptor (beta chain) with its context. In the source study's methods: How many nucleated cells were present was estimated from reference gene primer amplification. Measured with immunoSEQ multiplex PCR; TCRdb has only the in-frame clones, and not every one. Clone size and the V and J calls come from that table; the DNA yielded D and trimming. The sample records hundreds of thousands of clones, 88% being singletons. Individuals drawn from 24 US areas were roughly 18 to 100 years old. This record comes from a study of blood T cell repertoires in COVID-19. Study at large: T cells, B-cell-depleted T cells, or PBMCs supplied cDNA or gDNA.

Trimming removed 9 bases at V and 0 bases at J, with 9 bases between. The CDR3 runs to 13 residues. Germline V gene lookup returns CDR1 SNHLY and CDR2 FYNNEI. V is TRBV2 and J is TRBJ1-3; D might be TRBD1 (6 bases). What was sequenced was PBMCs or T cells enriched from blood (not recorded which). The source is a woman aged 55-70 years who had recovered from COVID-19. CDR3 loop: CARTRGSGNTIYF. The CDR3 DNA reads as TGTGCCAGGACCAGGGGCTCTGGAAACACCATATATTTT.